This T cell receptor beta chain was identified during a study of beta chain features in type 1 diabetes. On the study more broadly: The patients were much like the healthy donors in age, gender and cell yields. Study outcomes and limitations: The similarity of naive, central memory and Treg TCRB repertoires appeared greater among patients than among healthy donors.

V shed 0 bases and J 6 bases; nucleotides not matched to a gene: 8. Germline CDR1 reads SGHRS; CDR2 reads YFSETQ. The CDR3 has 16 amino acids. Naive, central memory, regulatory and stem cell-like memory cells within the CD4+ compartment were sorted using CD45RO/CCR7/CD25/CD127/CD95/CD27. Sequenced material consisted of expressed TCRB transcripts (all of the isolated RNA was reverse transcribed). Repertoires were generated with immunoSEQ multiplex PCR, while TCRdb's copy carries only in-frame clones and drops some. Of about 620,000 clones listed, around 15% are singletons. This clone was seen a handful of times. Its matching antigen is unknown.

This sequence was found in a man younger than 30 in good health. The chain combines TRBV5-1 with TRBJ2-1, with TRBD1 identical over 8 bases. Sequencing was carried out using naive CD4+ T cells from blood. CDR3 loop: CASSLVPTGVGNEQFF. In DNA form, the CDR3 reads TGCGCCAGCAGCTTGGTCCCGACAGGGGTGGGCAATGAGCAGTTCTTC. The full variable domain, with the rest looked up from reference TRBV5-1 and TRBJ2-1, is KAGVTQTPRYLIKTRGQQVTLSCSPISGHRSVSWYQQTPGQGLQFLFEYFSETQRNKGNFPGRFSGRQFSNSRSEMNVSTLELGDSALYLCASSLVPTGVGNEQFFGPGTRLTVL.